This T cell receptor beta chain comes out of a study of shared clonotypes between healthy human individuals. Study information: Each donor's CD8 memory used one plate, CD8 naive two, each CD4 subset three.

CDR3 length equals 13 residues. Germline loops: CDR1 SGHTA, CDR2 FQGNSA. V was pared by 2 bases and J by 0 bases, with 5 bases between. This table comes from immunoSEQ multiplex PCR, and its TCRdb copy is limited to in-frame clones, with some not included. The data hold around 2.5 million clones, with 90% to 95% observed a single time. This TCR was sampled from a man between 18 and 35 years old in good health. Some clones in this sample may be carry-over from other donors' samples. Sequencing was carried out using naive CD4+ T cells from PBMCs. Subset meaning: CD45RA+ positively selected. The rearrangement joins TRBV7-2 to TRBJ2-7; D is unclear. CDR3 nucleotide sequence: TGTGCCAGCAGCTTAATAAGCTCCTACGAGCAGTACTTC. Protein product: CASSLISSYEQYF.